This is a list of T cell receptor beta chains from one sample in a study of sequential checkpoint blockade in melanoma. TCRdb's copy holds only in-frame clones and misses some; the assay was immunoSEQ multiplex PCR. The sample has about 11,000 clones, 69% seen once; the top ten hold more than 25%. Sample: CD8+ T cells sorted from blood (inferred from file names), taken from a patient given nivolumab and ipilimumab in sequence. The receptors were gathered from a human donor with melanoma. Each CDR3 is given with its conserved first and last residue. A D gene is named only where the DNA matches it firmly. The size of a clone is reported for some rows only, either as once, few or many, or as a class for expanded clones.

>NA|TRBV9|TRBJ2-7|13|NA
CASSVGGSYEQYF
TGTGCCAGCAGCGTAGGAGGGTCCTACGAGCAGTACTTC
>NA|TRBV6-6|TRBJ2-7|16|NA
CASSSPRRDFSYEQYF
TGTGCCAGCAGTTCCCCCCGCCGGGACTTCTCCTACGAGCAGTACTTC
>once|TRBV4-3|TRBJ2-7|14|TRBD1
CASSQGGTGDEQYF
TGCGCCAGCAGCCAGGGGGGGACAGGGGACGAGCAGTACTTC
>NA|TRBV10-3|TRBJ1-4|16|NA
CAISVGETGNNEKLFF
TGTGCCATCAGTGTGGGGGAGACAGGCAATAATGAAAAACTGTTTTTT
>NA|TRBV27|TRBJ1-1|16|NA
CASSLGAGERNTEAFF
TGTGCCAGCAGTTTGGGGGCAGGGGAACGGAACACTGAAGCTTTCTTT
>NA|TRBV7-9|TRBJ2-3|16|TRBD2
CASSHWTSGSTDTQYF
TGTGCCAGCAGCCATTGGACTAGCGGGAGCACAGATACGCAGTATTTT
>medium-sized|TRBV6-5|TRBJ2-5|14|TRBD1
CASRGTGEVETQYF
TGTGCCAGCAGGGGGACAGGGGAAGTGGAGACCCAGTACTTC
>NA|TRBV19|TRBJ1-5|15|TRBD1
CASTGTGRLDQPQHF
TGTGCCAGCACCGGGACAGGGAGGCTGGATCAGCCCCAGCATTTT
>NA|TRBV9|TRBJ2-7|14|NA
CASSPYGGVSEQYF
TGTGCCAGCAGCCCCTACGGCGGGGTCTCCGAGCAGTACTTC
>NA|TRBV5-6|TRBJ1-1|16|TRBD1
CASSLSDRGLNTEAFF
TGTGCCAGCAGCTTGTCCGACAGGGGGCTGAACACTGAAGCTTTCTTT
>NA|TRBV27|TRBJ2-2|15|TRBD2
CASSLAGGLFGELFF
TGTGCCAGCAGTTTAGCGGGAGGGCTATTCGGGGAGCTGTTTTTT